The next 10 T cell receptor beta chains were all read from a single sample in a study of blood T cell repertoires in COVID-19. Data came from immunoSEQ multiplex PCR; TCRdb stores just in-frame clones and leaves some out. The data show around 220,000 clones, around four fifths seen once. The sequenced sample was peripheral blood. The receptors were gathered from a man under 40 with active or convalescent COVID-19.

V and J are TRBV5-8 and TRBJ1-2; D is undetermined. The CDR3 contains 14 residues. Trimming pared 2 bases from V and 8 bases from J, leaving 16 bases between. From germline, CDR1 is SGHTS and CDR2 YDEGEE. The DNA for the CDR3 is TGTGCCAGCAGCTTAGGGTTCGGAGGGAGGGGCTACACCTTC. Translated: CASSLGFGGRGYTF. Supplemented by reference TRBV5-8 and TRBJ1-2, the full variable domain reads EAGVTQSPTHLIKTRGQQATLRCSPISGHTSVYWYQQALGLGLQFLLWYDEGEERNRGNFPPRFSGRQFPNYSSELNVNALELEDSALYLCASSLGFGGRGYTFGSGTRLTVV.

This clone was observed a handful of times. The J gene is TRBJ1-5, the V gene TRBV28; maybe TRBD1 (5 bases). Trimming shortened V by 5 bases and J by 4 bases, and 15 bases separated the two germline ends. Germline values: CDR1 MDHEN, CDR2 SYDVKM. CDR3 size: 15 residues. DNA of the CDR3: TGTGCCAGCAGTGCTCTTCGACAGACAAATCAGCCCCAGCATTTT. Protein sequence: CASSALRQTNQPQHF.

V and J are TRBV6-2 or TRBV6-3 and TRBJ2-1, with 11 bases fitting TRBD2. Per germline, CDR1 MNHEY and CDR2 SVGEGT. CDR3 size: 16 residues. V was clipped by 0 bases and J by 6 bases; unmatched bases: 4. The CDR3 is CASSYSALAGGNEQFF. In DNA form, the CDR3 reads TGTGCCAGCAGTTACTCGGCTCTAGCGGGGGGCAATGAGCAGTTCTTC.

The chain links TRBV6-6 to TRBJ1-3; 9 nucleotides line up with TRBD1. Germline CDR1 reads MNHNY; CDR2 reads SVGAGI (reference sequence). V dropped 6 bases and J dropped 8; count of bases not matched to a gene: 5. The CDR3 runs to 13 residues. CDR3 DNA sequence: TGTGCCAGCAGACTACAGGGGGCGGACACCATATATTTT. It encodes CASRLQGADTIYF.

V and J are TRBV7-8 and TRBJ2-3, with 11 bases identical to TRBD2. CDR3 length equals 17 residues. Losses at the gene ends were 4 bases for V and 1 base for J; bases not matched to a gene: 7. Germline V gene sequence: CDR1 SGHVS, CDR2 FQNEAQ. CDR3 in amino acids: CASSSTSGSGGTDTQYF. Written as DNA, the CDR3 is TGTGCCAGCAGCTCCACTAGCGGGAGTGGGGGCACAGATACGCAGTATTTT.

V usage is TRBV28 and J usage is TRBJ1-2, with TRBD1 matching over 7 bases. Germline V lookup: CDR1 MDHEN, CDR2 SYDVKM. The CDR3 totals 15 residues. Trimming took 3 bases from V and 4 from J; bases not matched to a gene: 8. The CDR3 region is CASSFRTGLGYGYTF. Here the CDR3 DNA reads TGTGCCAGCAGTTTCCGGACAGGCTTGGGCTATGGCTACACCTTC.

Note on this clone: Other DNA variants within this sample encode the same CDR3. CDR3 protein: CSARQYNEQFF. The CDR3, as DNA: TGCAGTGCTAGACAATACAATGAGCAGTTCTTC. The chain has TRBV20-1 and TRBJ2-1; D gene unclear. The CDR3 covers 11 residues. Germline CDR1 DFQATT, CDR2 SNEGSKA (reference sequence). V was pared by 2 bases and J by 4 bases, with 3 bases between.

The chain has TRBV6-2 or TRBV6-3 and TRBJ2-5; D is possibly TRBD1 (6 bases). V lost 5 bases, J lost 5 bases, and 12 bases lay in between. Germline V gene lookup returns CDR1 MNHEY and CDR2 SVGEGT. The CDR3 length is 13 residues. This CDR3 is CASSQGPTETQYF. The CDR3 DNA follows: TGTGCCAGCAGTCAGGGGCCCACGGAGACCCAGTACTTC.

This clone was counted between two and nine times. V usage is TRBV7-9 and J usage is TRBJ1-4; D gene unclear. The V gene's germline CDR1 is SEHNR and CDR2 FQNEAQ (reference sequence). V was trimmed by 5 bases and J by 12 bases, leaving 16 bases between them. The CDR3 consists of 13 residues. CDR3 sequence (DNA): TGTGCCAGCAGCCGGGGTGAGGGCCTCCAACTGTTTTTT. Translating gives CASSRGEGLQLFF.

V and J are TRBV9 and TRBJ2-1, with a weak D call TRBD1 (6 bases). V lost 4 bases to trimming and J lost 4 bases, with 9 bases between them. The CDR3 length is 13 residues. Germline CDR1 and CDR2: SGDLS and YYNGEE. The DNA for the CDR3 is TGTGCCAGCAGCCTAGACAGGTACAATGAGCAGTTCTTC. Protein product: CASSLDRYNEQFF.